The 15 T cell receptor beta chains given below trace back to one sample, sequenced in a study of beta chain features in type 1 diabetes. Study results and limitations: All four CD4+ subsets of Type 1 diabetes patients contained TCRB CDR3s that were moderately but significantly shorter.

Expressed TCRB transcripts got sequenced, as all isolated RNA was reverse transcribed. TCRdb's copy holds only in-frame clones and misses some; the assay was immunoSEQ multiplex PCR. In the table there are some 360,000 clones, 8.5% to 10% of which are singletons. Their specific antigens are unknown. The sample consisted of central memory CD4+ T cells from blood. These receptors all stem from a man between 25 and 39 years old with type 1 diabetes.

In its sample, this clone was seen a few times. The rearrangement joins TRBV30 to TRBJ2-5, with a possible D match to TRBD2 (5 bases). The CDR3 is 14 residues long. Germline CDR1 is GTSNPN and CDR2 is SVGIG (reference sequence). V gave up 4 bases and J gave up 6 bases, with 18 bases separating them. CDR3 in DNA: TGTGCCTGGATGGGAGTAGGGCGTTTGAAGACCCAGTACTTC. Its translation is CAWMGVGRLKTQYF.

The chain recombines TRBV10-3 with TRBJ1-5, with D maybe TRBD1 (5 bases). Germline V gives CDR1 ENHRY, CDR2 SYGVKD. There are 16 residues in the CDR3. The germline V and J ends were trimmed by 2 bases and 7 bases, with 18 bases remaining between them. The CDR3, as DNA: TGTGCCATCAGTGAGGCGGGGCAGGGCGGCCGGCAGCCCCAGCATTTT. Translation gives CAISEAGQGGRQPQHF.

Notes on this clone: A junction boundary mismatches the germline segment, possibly from a read error. This CDR3 is CASSLRGTGVGEQYF. The CDR3 DNA follows: TGTGCCAGCAGCTTACGTGGGACAGGGGTTGGCGAGCAGTACTTC. The chain joins TRBV4-1 to TRBJ2-7, with 10 bases matching TRBD1. CDR1 and CDR2 (germline): MGHRA, YSYEKL. This CDR3 region has 15 residues.

This clone was seen a few times. The chain has TRBV5-7 and TRBJ2-5; weak D call: TRBD2 (5 bases). TRBV5-7 is known as an ORF, though its function is uncertain. The CDR3 covers 14 residues. V was trimmed by 0 bases and J by 7 bases, leaving 13 bases between them. The CDR3 loop is CASSLGRRAATQYF. CDR3 bases: TGTGCCAGCAGCTTGGGGAGGCGGGCCGCGACCCAGTACTTC.

The J gene is TRBJ2-1, the V gene TRBV10-2, with a possible D match to TRBD2 (6 bases). The CDR3 extends over 15 amino acids. Germline V gene sequence: CDR1 WSHSY, CDR2 SAAADI. V was shortened by 4 bases and J by 4 bases, with 14 bases between the two germline ends. The CDR3 coding sequence is TGCGCCAGCAGTGGGATCCAGCGGGCTTACAATGAGCAGTTCTTC. Its translation is CASSGIQRAYNEQFF.

This clone turned up a few times. The rearrangement uses TRBV30 and TRBJ2-1; D is perhaps TRBD1 (5 bases). The V end lost 1 base, the J end lost 9 bases, and 16 bases lay between the germline ends. CDR1 is GTSNPN, CDR2 SVGIG, per germline (reference sequence). CDR3 length: 14 residues. The CDR3 DNA is TGTGCCTGGAGTGGTTCGTCGGGTCAGGGTGAGCAGTTCTTC. Translation: CAWSGSSGQGEQFF.

This rearrangement joins TRBV14 to TRBJ2-7, with 10 bases that match TRBD1. This CDR3 region has 16 residues. The junction had 6 bases not matched to a gene; V was cut back by 2 bases and J by 2 bases. The germline V gene encodes CDR1 SGHDN and CDR2 FVKESK. CDR3 region: CASSQQGQGTTYEQYF. The DNA of the CDR3 is TGTGCCAGCAGCCAACAGGGACAGGGGACCACCTACGAGCAGTACTTC.

The rearrangement uses TRBV2 and TRBJ2-5, with a tentative D call TRBD1 (6 bases). Trimming left V 5 bases short and J 4 bases short, with 11 bases between. The CDR3 contains 13 residues. Germline V gene data show CDR1 as SNHLY and CDR2 as FYNNEI. CDR3 region: CASSYTGPETQYF. For the CDR3, the DNA is TGTGCCAGCAGTTATACAGGGCCAGAGACCCAGTACTTC.

V and J are TRBV6-5 and TRBJ2-7; D unclear. Per germline, CDR1 MNHEY and CDR2 SVGAGI. The CDR3 is made up of 12 amino acids. The germline V and J ends were trimmed by 6 bases and 0 bases, with 6 bases remaining between them. The CDR3 region has the DNA TGTGCCAGCAGCCTGGGCTCCTACGAGCAGTACTTC. This gives the protein CASSLGSYEQYF.

V and J are TRBV29-1 and TRBJ2-7, with 12 bases lining up with TRBD1. The CDR3 totals 14 residues. Germline values: CDR1 SQVTM, CDR2 ANQGSEA. The J segment lost 7 bases and the V segment lost 6 bases, leaving 10 bases of the junction unmatched. The CDR3 DNA reads as TGCAGCGTGGGCAGGGACAGGGGGCGAAAAGAGCAGTACTTC. Protein: CSVGRDRGRKEQYF.

The V call is TRBV7-2, the J call TRBJ1-1, with 8 positions matching TRBD1. Trimming took 5 bases from V and 5 from J; bases not matched to a gene: 7. Germline loops: CDR1 SGHTA, CDR2 FQGNSA. This CDR3 spans 14 amino acids. The CDR3 region is CASSAAGGDTEAFF. The CDR3 DNA sequence: TGTGCCAGCAGCGCGGCAGGGGGCGATACTGAAGCTTTCTTT.

This clone was counted at least ten times. This chain links TRBV10-3 with TRBJ2-1; tentatively, D is TRBD1 or TRBD2 (5 bases each). Between the trimmed V and J ends, which lost 9 bases and 6 bases, there was a span of 9 bases. This CDR3 has 11 residues. Germline-derived CDR1 and CDR2 are ENHRY and SYGVKD. This CDR3 is CAIGTVNEQFF. Written as DNA, the CDR3 is TGTGCCATTGGGACCGTCAATGAGCAGTTCTTC.

CDR3 loop: CASSVGTGPYEQYF. The CDR3 region has the DNA TGTGCCAGCAGCGTAGGTACAGGGCCCTACGAGCAGTACTTC. J is TRBJ2-7 and V is TRBV9, with TRBD1 as a possible D gene (6 bases). Germline assignment: CDR1 SGDLS and CDR2 YYNGEE. V lost 0 bases and J lost 2, with 9 bases in between. This CDR3 comprises 14 residues.

This clone was detected only a few times. The V call is TRBV29-1, the J call TRBJ2-5, with D unclear. The CDR3 runs to 13 residues. The V and J ends lost 3 bases and 7 bases respectively, with 15 bases between them. CDR1 and CDR2 (germline): SQVTM, ANQGSEA. CDR3 nucleotides: TGCAGCGTTGAGGCCACCCTAAGAGGGACCCAGTACTTC. It yields the protein CSVEATLRGTQYF.

The chain carries TRBV19 and TRBJ2-5; TRBD2 agrees at 10 bases. Trimming removed 6 bases from V and 2 bases from J; junction bases left unmatched: 6. Germline-derived CDR1 and CDR2 are LNHDA and SQIVND (reference sequence). This CDR3 has 15 residues. CDR3 residues: CASRKAGGPQETQYF. As DNA, the CDR3 is TGTGCCAGTAGGAAAGCGGGAGGGCCTCAAGAGACCCAGTACTTC.